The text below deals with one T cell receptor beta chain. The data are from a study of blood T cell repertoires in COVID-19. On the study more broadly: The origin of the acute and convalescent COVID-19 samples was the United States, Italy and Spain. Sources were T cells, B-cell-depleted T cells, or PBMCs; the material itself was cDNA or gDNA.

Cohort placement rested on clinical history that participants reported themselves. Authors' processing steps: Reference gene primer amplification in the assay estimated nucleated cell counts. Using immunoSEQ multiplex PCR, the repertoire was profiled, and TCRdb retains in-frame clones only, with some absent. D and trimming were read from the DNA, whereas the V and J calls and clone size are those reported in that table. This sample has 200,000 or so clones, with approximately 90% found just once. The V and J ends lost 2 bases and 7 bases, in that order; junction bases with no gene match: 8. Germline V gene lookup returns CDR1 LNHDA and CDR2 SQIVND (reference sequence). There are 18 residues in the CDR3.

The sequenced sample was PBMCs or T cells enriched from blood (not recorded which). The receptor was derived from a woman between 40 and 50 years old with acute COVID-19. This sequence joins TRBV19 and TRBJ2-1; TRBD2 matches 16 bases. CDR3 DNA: TGTGCCAGTAGTATAACCGGGACTAGCGGGGGGGCCCGGAATGAGCAGTTCTTC. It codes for CASSITGTSGGARNEQFF.